This passage covers 18 T cell receptor beta chains from one sample sequenced in a study of blood T cell repertoires in COVID-19. Profiling relied on immunoSEQ multiplex PCR, and the TCRdb table lists in-frame clones only, not all of them. The sample has around 280,000 clones, 86% seen once. The sequenced sample was peripheral blood. The receptors originated from a woman aged 25-40 years who had recovered from COVID-19.

This clone was seen once. The chain uses TRBV3-1 (or the pseudogene TRBV3-2) and TRBJ2-7, with D tentatively TRBD1 (5 bases). The CDR3 runs to 13 residues. Germline assignment: CDR1 LGHDT and CDR2 YNNKEL (reference sequence). The V end lost 7 bases, the J end lost 3 bases, and 13 bases lay between the germline ends. CDR3 nucleotide sequence: TGTGCCAGCAAGGGGCAGGGTAGCTACGAGCAGTACTTC. It encodes CASKGQGSYEQYF.

CDR3 in DNA: TGTGCCAGTCTAGAGGGACTGCTGACCAATCAGCCCCAGCATTTT. Its protein is CASLEGLLTNQPQHF. The chain employs TRBV19 and TRBJ1-5; possibly TRBD1 for D (5 bases). CDR3 length equals 15 residues. Germline lookup yields CDR1 LNHDA and CDR2 SQIVND (reference sequence). V dropped 8 bases and J dropped 3 bases, with 17 bases sitting between them.

The chain links TRBV27 to TRBJ1-5; the match to TRBD1 covers 8 bases. The CDR3 consists of 15 residues. With 4 bases clipped from V and 6 bases from J, the junction kept 8 bases outside the gene matches. Germline loops: CDR1 MNHEY, CDR2 SMNVEV (reference sequence). The CDR3 nucleotides are TGTGCCAGCAGTTCCGACAGGGGAGGACCTCAGCCCCAGCATTTT. Encoded protein: CASSSDRGGPQPQHF.

The chain joins TRBV5-1 to TRBJ1-6, with TRBD1 matching 7 bases. Unmatched junction bases numbered 10, after V lost 0 bases and J lost 19 bases. Germline V gene data show CDR1 as SGHRS and CDR2 as YFSETQ. The CDR3 sequence is 13 residues long. CDR3 protein: CASSLEGGRMGHF. The DNA for the CDR3 is TGCGCCAGCAGCTTGGAAGGGGGCCGAATGGGGCACTTT.

The chain is built from TRBV19 and TRBJ1-4, with 8 positions matching TRBD1. CDR1 LNHDA and CDR2 SQIVND come from the germline V gene (reference sequence). V shed 5 bases and J 7 bases; nucleotides not matched to a gene: 12. CDR3 size: 16 residues. In nucleotides, the CDR3 is TGTGCCAGTAGTGCTGGACAGGGTGGTTTATTTGAAAAACTGTTTTTT. Encoded protein: CASSAGQGGLFEKLFF. The variable domain in full, with the rest retrieved from reference TRBV19 and TRBJ1-4, is DGGITQSPKYLFRKEGQNVTLSCEQNLNHDAMYWYRQDPGQGLRLIYYSQIVNDFQKGDIAEGYSVSREKKESFPLTVTSAQKNPTAFYLCASSAGQGGLFEKLFFGSGTQLSVL.

The J gene is TRBJ1-2, the V gene TRBV6-5; TRBD1 agrees at 7 bases. The CDR3 extends over 14 amino acids. CDR1 MNHEY and CDR2 SVGAGI come from the germline V gene. V lost 7 bases and J lost 8; bases outside the gene matches: 13. CDR3 sequence reads: CASTRQTGMGGYTF. The CDR3 DNA reads TGTGCCAGCACCCGTCAGACAGGGATGGGGGGCTACACCTTC.

V is TRBV28 and J is TRBJ2-5; D is undetermined. Germline CDR1 MDHEN, CDR2 SYDVKM. Trimming cost V 8 bases and J 2 bases, with 27 bases left between them. CDR3 length: 18 amino acids. CDR3 loop: CASGVRSLRWQPQETQYF. The CDR3 coding sequence is TGTGCCAGCGGAGTTAGAAGCCTGCGGTGGCAGCCACAAGAGACCCAGTACTTC.

This clone was detected once. This chain uses TRBV7-2 with TRBJ1-6; D ambiguous. CDR3 size: 15 residues. Germline CDR1 and CDR2: SGHTA and FQGNSA. Between the trimmed V and J ends, which lost 6 bases and 5 bases, there was a span of 14 bases. CDR3 amino acids: CASRTTAGNNSPLHF. CDR3 nucleotides: TGTGCCAGCAGGACTACAGCGGGAAATAATTCACCCCTCCACTTT.

The rearrangement links TRBV13 to TRBJ2-2; 13 nucleotides agree with TRBD2. From germline, CDR1 is PRHDT and CDR2 FYEKMQ (reference sequence). CDR3 length: 16 residues. V trimming: 4 bases; J trimming: 5 bases; junction bases outside the gene matches: 4. The DNA of the CDR3 is TGTGCCAGCAGCTCGGGACTAGCGGGATCAACCGGGGAGCTGTTTTTT. This sequence encodes CASSSGLAGSTGELFF.

The V and J genes are TRBV7-2 and TRBJ2-5, with 9 bases aligning to TRBD1. Germline lookup yields CDR1 SGHTA and CDR2 FQGNSA. The CDR3 spans 15 residues. V shed 5 bases and J 2 bases; nucleotides not matched to a gene: 6. The CDR3 sequence: CASSPDRGGQETQYF. The CDR3 nucleotides read TGTGCCAGCAGCCCGGACAGGGGAGGGCAAGAGACCCAGTACTTC.

The chain employs TRBV2 and TRBJ1-5; no definite D call. V was trimmed by 3 bases and J by 1 base, leaving 7 bases between them. Germline CDR1 reads SNHLY; CDR2 reads FYNNEI. The CDR3 spans 14 residues. Written as DNA, the CDR3 is TGTGCCAGCAGTGATAAGACAAGCAATCAGCCCCAGCATTTT. This encodes CASSDKTSNQPQHF. The variable domain in full, with the rest retrieved from reference TRBV2 and TRBJ1-5, is EPEVTQTPSHQVTQMGQEVILRCVPISNHLYFYWYRQILGQKVEFLVSFYNNEISEKSEIFDDQFSVERPDGSNFTLKIRSTKLEDSAMYFCASSDKTSNQPQHFGDGTRLSIL.

The chain has TRBV7-8 and TRBJ1-1, with 7 bases that match TRBD1. Germline CDR1 SGHVS, CDR2 FQNEAQ. This CDR3 comprises 15 residues. Unmatched junction bases numbered 6, after V lost 0 bases and J lost 5 bases. The CDR3 sequence is CASSLAGQGVTEAFF. CDR3 nucleotide sequence: TGTGCCAGCAGCTTAGCGGGGCAGGGGGTTACTGAAGCTTTCTTT. Full variable domain (missing parts from reference TRBV7-8 and TRBJ1-1): GAGVSQSPRYKVAKRGQDVALRCDPISGHVSLFWYQQALGQGPEFLTYFQNEAQLDKSGLPSDRFFAERPEGSVSTLKIQRTQQEDSAVYLCASSLAGQGVTEAFFGQGTRLTVV.

The chain is built from TRBV27 and TRBJ2-3; D gene uncertain. Germline V gene sequence: CDR1 MNHEY, CDR2 SMNVEV (reference sequence). The CDR3 totals 13 residues. Trimming stripped 3 bases from V and 2 bases from J, with 6 bases between. CDR3 DNA: TGTGCCAGCAGTTTGTATAACACAGATACGCAGTATTTT. Translation: CASSLYNTDTQYF.

The rearrangement joins TRBV3-1 (or the pseudogene TRBV3-2) to TRBJ1-3, with 10 positions matching TRBD1. The V and J ends lost 6 bases and 7 bases, in that order; junction bases with no gene match: 15. Germline V CDR1 and CDR2: LGHDT, YNNKEL (reference sequence). The CDR3 contains 17 residues. This chain's CDR3 is CASSPRTGGRDWNTIYF. The CDR3 DNA reads as TGTGCCAGCAGTCCGAGGACAGGGGGTCGGGACTGGAACACCATATATTTT.

The V call is TRBV6-6, the J call TRBJ1-1; 9 bases match TRBD1. J was trimmed by 4 bases and V by 5 bases; bases with no gene match: 8. The germline gives CDR1 MNHNY, CDR2 SVGAGI (reference sequence). CDR3 length: 15 residues. The DNA of the CDR3 is TGTGCCAGCAGTCCCGGGACAGGGTTAATCACTGAAGCTTTCTTT. Protein: CASSPGTGLITEAFF.

The rearrangement links TRBV19 to TRBJ1-2, with 9 bases matching TRBD1. The CDR3 sequence is 14 residues long. The germline V gene has CDR1 LNHDA and CDR2 SQIVND (reference sequence). The V and J ends lost 8 bases and 6 bases, in that order; junction bases with no gene match: 10. The CDR3 sequence: CASEAGTGYDGYTF. The CDR3 nucleotides are TGTGCCAGTGAGGCCGGGACAGGGTATGATGGCTACACCTTC.

The chain couples TRBV27 to TRBJ1-1; TRBD1 matches 9 bases. V trimming: 8 bases; J trimming: 6 bases; junction bases outside the gene matches: 10. CDR3 length: 14 residues. Germline V gives CDR1 MNHEY, CDR2 SMNVEV (reference sequence). The CDR3 sequence: CASASRGQGPEAFF. The DNA of the CDR3 is TGTGCCAGCGCGTCGCGGGGACAGGGCCCTGAAGCTTTCTTT.

This rearrangement joins TRBV7-9 to TRBJ1-2; 8 positions match TRBD1. Trimming cost V 4 bases and J 4 bases; bases outside gene matches: 2. Germline loops: CDR1 SEHNR, CDR2 FQNEAQ (reference sequence). This CDR3 is 13 amino acids long. In DNA, the CDR3 is TGTGCCAGCAGCTCGGACAGGGCCTATGGCTACACCTTC. Its protein is CASSSDRAYGYTF.